The 4 T cell receptor beta chains below come from one sample, sequenced in a study of cytomegalovirus exposure and HLA in healthy donors. The PCR was carried out with 60 Vbeta primers and 13 Jbeta primers. The method was immunoSEQ multiplex PCR; TCRdb's version includes in-frame clones alone and lacks a portion of them. The table records some 200,000 clones, just under 70% of them present only once. The sequenced sample was PBMCs. These receptors were taken from a man in his forties in good health and CMV-seropositive.

The CDR3 sequence: CASSFRGGAYEQYF. CDR3 sequence (DNA): TGTGCCAGCAGCTTTCGCGGGGGGGCCTACGAGCAGTACTTC. The chain couples TRBV5-4 to TRBJ2-7, with TRBD2 matching 9 bases. Germline-derived CDR1 and CDR2 are SGHNT and YYREEE (reference sequence). The length of the CDR3 is 14 residues. The J segment lost 2 bases and the V segment lost 2 bases, leaving 2 bases of the junction unmatched.

CDR3 residues: CASSRRTGGGNSPLHF. CDR3 nucleotide sequence: TGTGCCAGCAGCCGTAGGACAGGCGGTGGGAATTCACCCCTCCACTTT. The rearrangement links TRBV7-6 to TRBJ1-6, with 7 bases matching TRBD1. Per the germline V gene, CDR1 is SGHVS and CDR2 is FNYEAQ. The V gene end was trimmed by 5 bases and the J gene end by 7 bases; junction bases not matched to a gene: 11. The CDR3 length is 16 residues.

This clone occurred a few times. This chain joins TRBV12-5 and TRBJ1-2; 7 nucleotides align to TRBD1. This CDR3 region has 13 residues. The V segment lost 5 bases and the J segment 4 bases; nucleotides outside the gene matches: 4. Germline CDR1 and CDR2: LGHNT and FRNRAP. The CDR3 DNA follows: TGTGCTAGTGGTCGGGGACAGCCCTATGGCTACACCTTC. This encodes CASGRGQPYGYTF.

The rearrangement uses TRBV9 and TRBJ1-4; the match to TRBD1 covers 7 bases. The CDR3 extends over 15 amino acids. CDR1 SGDLS and CDR2 YYNGEE come from the germline V gene. J lost 1 base, V lost 3 bases, and 3 bases had no gene match. CDR3 in DNA: TGTGCCAGCAGCGCTCAGGGGGGAACTAATGAAAAACTGTTTTTT. Translating it yields CASSAQGGTNEKLFF.